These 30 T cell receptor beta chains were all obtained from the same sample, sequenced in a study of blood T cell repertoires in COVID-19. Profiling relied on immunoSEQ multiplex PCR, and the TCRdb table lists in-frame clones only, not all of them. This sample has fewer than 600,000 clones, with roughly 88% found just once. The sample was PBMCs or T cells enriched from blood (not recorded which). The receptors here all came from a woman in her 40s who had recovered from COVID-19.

The CDR3 DNA reads TGTGCCAGTAGTACCTCCAGGGACTTCACAGATACGCAGTATTTT. Its translation is CASSTSRDFTDTQYF. V and J are TRBV19 and TRBJ2-3; tentatively, D is TRBD2 (6 bases). In germline, CDR1 is LNHDA, CDR2 SQIVND (reference sequence). Between the trimmed V and J ends, which lost 4 bases and 2 bases, there was a span of 13 bases. This CDR3 is built from 15 residues.

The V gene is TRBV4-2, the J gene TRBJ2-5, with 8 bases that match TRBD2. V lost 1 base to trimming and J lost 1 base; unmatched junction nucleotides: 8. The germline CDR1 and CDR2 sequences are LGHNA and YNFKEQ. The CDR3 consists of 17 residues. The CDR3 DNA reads TGTGCCAGCAGCCAAGCGAGCGCTACTAGCGGCCAAGAGACCCAGTACTTC. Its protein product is CASSQASATSGQETQYF.

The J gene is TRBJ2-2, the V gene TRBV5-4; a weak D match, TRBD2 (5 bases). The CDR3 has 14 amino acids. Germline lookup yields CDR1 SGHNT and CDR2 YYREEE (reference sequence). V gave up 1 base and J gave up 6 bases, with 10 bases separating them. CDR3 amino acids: CASSLSGTAGELFF. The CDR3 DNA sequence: TGTGCCAGCAGCTTGTCGGGAACGGCCGGGGAGCTGTTTTTT.

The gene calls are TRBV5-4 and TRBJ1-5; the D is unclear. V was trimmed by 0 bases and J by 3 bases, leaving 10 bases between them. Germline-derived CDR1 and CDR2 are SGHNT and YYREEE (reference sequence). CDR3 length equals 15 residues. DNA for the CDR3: TGTGCCAGCAGCTTGGGAGGGAGTGCCAATCAGCCCCAGCATTTT. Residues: CASSLGGSANQPQHF.

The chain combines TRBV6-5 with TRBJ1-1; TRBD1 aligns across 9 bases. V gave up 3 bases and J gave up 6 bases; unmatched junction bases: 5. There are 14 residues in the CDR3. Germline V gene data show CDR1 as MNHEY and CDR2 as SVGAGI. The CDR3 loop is CASSYGDRASEAFF. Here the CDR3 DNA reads TGTGCCAGCAGTTATGGGGACAGGGCCTCTGAAGCTTTCTTT.

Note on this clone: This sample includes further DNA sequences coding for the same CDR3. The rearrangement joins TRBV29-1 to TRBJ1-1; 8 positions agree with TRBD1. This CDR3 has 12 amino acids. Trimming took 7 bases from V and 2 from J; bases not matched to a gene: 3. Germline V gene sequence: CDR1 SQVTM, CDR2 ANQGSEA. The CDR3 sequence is CSGGQGNTEAFF. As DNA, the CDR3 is TGCAGCGGCGGACAGGGTAACACTGAAGCTTTCTTT.

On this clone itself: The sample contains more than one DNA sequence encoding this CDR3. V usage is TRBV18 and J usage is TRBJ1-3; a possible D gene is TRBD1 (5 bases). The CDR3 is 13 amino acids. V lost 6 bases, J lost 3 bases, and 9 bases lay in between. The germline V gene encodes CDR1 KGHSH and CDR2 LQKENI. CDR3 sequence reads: CASSQGFGNTIYF. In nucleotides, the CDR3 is TGTGCCAGCTCCCAGGGCTTTGGAAACACCATATATTTT.

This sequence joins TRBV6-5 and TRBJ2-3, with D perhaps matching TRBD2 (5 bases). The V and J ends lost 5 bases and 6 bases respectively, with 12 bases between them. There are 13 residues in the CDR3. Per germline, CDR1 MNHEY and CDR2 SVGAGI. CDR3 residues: CASSKRDGDTQYF. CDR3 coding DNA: TGTGCCAGCAGTAAACGGGATGGCGATACGCAGTATTTT.

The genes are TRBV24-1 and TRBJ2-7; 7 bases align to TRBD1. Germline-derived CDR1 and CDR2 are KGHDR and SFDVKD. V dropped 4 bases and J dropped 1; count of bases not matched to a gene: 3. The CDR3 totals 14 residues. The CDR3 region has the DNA TGTGCCACCAGTGACCGACAGGGATCCTACGAGCAGTACTTC. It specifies CATSDRQGSYEQYF.

The CDR3 is CASSFGQSTGLFF. CDR3 sequence (DNA): TGCGCCAGCAGCTTTGGACAGTCCACCGGGTTGTTCTTT. V gene TRBV5-1 combines with J gene TRBJ1-1, with D perhaps TRBD1 (6 bases). In germline, CDR1 is SGHRS, CDR2 YFSETQ. Deletions cut 2 bases from V and 14 bases from J, with 19 bases between. The CDR3 loop spans 13 amino acids.

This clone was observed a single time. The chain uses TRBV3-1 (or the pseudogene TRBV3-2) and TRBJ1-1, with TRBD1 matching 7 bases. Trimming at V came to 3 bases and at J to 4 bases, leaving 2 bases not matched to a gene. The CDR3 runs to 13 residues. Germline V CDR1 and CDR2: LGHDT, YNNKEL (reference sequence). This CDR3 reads CASSHSGGTEAFF. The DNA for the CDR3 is TGTGCCAGCAGCCATTCAGGGGGCACTGAAGCTTTCTTT.

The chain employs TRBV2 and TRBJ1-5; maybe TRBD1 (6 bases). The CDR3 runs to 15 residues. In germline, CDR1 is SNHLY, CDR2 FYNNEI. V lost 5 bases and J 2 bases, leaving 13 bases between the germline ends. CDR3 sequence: CASSNEGGGNQPQHF. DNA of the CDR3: TGTGCCAGCAGTAATGAAGGGGGAGGCAATCAGCCCCAGCATTTT.

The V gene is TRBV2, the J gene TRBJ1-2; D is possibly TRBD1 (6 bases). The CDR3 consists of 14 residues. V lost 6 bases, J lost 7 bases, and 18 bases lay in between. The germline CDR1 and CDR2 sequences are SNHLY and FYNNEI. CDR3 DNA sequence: TGTGCCAGCAGACTTCAGGGGCACGAAAGTGGCTACACCTTC. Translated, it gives CASRLQGHESGYTF.

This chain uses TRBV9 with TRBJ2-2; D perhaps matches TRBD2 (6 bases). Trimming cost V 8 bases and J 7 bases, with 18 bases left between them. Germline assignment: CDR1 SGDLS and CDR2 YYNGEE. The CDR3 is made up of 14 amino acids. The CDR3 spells CASNLGTANGELFF. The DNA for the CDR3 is TGTGCCAGTAACTTAGGGACTGCGAACGGGGAGCTGTTTTTT.

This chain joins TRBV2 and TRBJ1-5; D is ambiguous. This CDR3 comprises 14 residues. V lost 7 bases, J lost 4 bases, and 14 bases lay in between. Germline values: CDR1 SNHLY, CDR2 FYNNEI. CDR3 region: CASIGVGGNQPQHF. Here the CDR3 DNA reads TGTGCCAGCATCGGGGTCGGCGGAAATCAGCCCCAGCATTTT. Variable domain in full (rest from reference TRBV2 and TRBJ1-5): EPEVTQTPSHQVTQMGQEVILRCVPISNHLYFYWYRQILGQKVEFLVSFYNNEISEKSEIFDDQFSVERPDGSNFTLKIRSTKLEDSAMYFCASIGVGGNQPQHFGDGTRLSIL.

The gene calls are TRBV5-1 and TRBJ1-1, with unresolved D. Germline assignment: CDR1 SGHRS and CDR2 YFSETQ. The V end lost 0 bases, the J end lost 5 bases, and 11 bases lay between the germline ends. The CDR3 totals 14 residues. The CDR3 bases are TGCGCCAGCAGCTTGGGGGAGGCGGGGACTGAAGCTTTCTTT. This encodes CASSLGEAGTEAFF.

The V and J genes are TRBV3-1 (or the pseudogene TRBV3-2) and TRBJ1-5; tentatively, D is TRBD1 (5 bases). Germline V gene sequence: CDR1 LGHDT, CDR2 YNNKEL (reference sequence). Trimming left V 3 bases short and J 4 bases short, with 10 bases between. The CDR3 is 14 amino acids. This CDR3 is CASSQSGLNQPQHF. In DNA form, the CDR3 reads TGTGCCAGCAGCCAGTCGGGACTGAATCAGCCCCAGCATTTT.

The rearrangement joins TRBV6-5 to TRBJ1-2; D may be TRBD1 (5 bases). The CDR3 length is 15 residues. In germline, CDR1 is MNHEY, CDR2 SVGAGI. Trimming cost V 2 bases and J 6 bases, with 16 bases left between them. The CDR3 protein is CASSYPRAGLHGYTF. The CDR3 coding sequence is TGTGCCAGCAGTTACCCCAGGGCAGGGCTCCATGGCTACACCTTC.

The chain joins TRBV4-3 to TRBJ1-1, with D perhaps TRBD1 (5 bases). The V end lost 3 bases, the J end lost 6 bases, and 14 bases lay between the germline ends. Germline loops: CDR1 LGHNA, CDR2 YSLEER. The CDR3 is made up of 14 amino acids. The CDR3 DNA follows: TGCGCCAGCAGCCATATTAGCGGGGGAGCTGAAGCTTTCTTT. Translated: CASSHISGGAEAFF.

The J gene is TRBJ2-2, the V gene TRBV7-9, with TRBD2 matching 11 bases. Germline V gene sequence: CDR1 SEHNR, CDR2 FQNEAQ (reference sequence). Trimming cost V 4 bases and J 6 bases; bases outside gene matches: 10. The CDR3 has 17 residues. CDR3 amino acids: CASSSQTSGSIPGELFF. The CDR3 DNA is TGTGCCAGCAGCTCCCAAACTAGCGGGAGTATCCCCGGGGAGCTGTTTTTT.

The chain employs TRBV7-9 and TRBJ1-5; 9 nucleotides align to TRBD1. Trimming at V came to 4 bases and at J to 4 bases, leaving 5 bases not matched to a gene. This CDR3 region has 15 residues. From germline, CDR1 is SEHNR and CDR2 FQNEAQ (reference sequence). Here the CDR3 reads CASSSAGTGNQPQHF. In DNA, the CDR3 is TGTGCCAGCAGCTCCGCAGGGACAGGGAATCAGCCCCAGCATTTT. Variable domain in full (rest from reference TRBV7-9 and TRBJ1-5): DTGVSQNPRHKITKRGQNVTFRCDPISEHNRLYWYRQTLGQGPEFLTYFQNEAQLEKSRLLSDRFSAERPKGSFSTLEIQRTEQGDSAMYLCASSSAGTGNQPQHFGDGTRLSIL.

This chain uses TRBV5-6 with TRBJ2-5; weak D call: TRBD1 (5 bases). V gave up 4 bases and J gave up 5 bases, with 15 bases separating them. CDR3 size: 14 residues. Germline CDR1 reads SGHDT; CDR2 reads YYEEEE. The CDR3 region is CASSRWQGTETQYF. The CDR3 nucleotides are TGTGCCAGCAGCCGTTGGCAGGGTACGGAGACCCAGTACTTC.

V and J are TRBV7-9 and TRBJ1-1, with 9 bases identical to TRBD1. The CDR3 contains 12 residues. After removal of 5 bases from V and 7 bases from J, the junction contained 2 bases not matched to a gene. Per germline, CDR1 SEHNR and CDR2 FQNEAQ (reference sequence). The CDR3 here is CASSRQGVEAFF. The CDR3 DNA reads TGTGCCAGCAGCCGACAGGGGGTTGAAGCTTTCTTT.

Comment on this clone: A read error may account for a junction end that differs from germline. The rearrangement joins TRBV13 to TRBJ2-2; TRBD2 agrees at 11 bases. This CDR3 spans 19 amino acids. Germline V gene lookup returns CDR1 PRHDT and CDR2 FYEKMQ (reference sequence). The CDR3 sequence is CASSLNSIVAGGNSGELFF. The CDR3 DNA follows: TGTGCCAGCAGCTTAAACTCCATCGTAGCGGGAGGGAACAGCGGGGAGCTGTTTTTT.

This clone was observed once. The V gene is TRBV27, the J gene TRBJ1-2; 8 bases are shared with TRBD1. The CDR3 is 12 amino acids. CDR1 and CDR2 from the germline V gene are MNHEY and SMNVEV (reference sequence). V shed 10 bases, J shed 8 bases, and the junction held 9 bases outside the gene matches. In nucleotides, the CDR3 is TGTGCCACACAGGGGGGTCTGGGCGGCTACACCTTC. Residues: CATQGGLGGYTF.

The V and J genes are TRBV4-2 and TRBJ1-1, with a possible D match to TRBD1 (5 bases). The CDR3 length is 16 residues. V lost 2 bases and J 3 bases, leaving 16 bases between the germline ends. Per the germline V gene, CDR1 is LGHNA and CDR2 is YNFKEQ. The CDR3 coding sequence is TGTGCCAGCAGCCAACTGTTCGGGGGAGGGTACACTGAAGCTTTCTTT. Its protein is CASSQLFGGGYTEAFF.

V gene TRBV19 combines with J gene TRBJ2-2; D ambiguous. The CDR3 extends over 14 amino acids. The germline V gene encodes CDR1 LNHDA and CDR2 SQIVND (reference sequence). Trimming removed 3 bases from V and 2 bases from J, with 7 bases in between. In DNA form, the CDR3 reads TGTGCCAGTAGTATTGGCCCTAACACCGGGGAGCTGTTTTTT. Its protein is CASSIGPNTGELFF.

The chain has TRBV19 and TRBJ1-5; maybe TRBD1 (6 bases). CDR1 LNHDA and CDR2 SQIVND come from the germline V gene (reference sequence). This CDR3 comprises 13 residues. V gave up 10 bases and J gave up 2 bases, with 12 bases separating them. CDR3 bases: TGTGCCACCCAGGGGATGGGCAATCAGCCCCAGCATTTT. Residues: CATQGMGNQPQHF.

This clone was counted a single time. The CDR3 coding sequence is TGTGCCAGTATACCGACAAGGACTAGCACAGATACGCAGTATTTT. This gives the protein CASIPTRTSTDTQYF. The chain links TRBV19 to TRBJ2-3; D possibly corresponds to TRBD2 (5 bases). The CDR3 is 15 residues long. CDR1 is LNHDA and CDR2 is SQIVND in the germline V gene (reference sequence). V was pared by 7 bases and J by 0 bases, with 14 bases between.

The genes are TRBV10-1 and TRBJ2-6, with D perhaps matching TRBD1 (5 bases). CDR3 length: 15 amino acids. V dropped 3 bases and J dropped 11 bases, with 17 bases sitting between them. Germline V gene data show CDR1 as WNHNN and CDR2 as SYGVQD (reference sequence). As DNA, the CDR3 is TGCGCCAGCAGTGAAGGGGTACAGGCTAGTGACGTCCTGACTTTC. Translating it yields CASSEGVQASDVLTF.